This TCR beta chain stems from a study of blood T cell repertoires in COVID-19. At the level of the study: PBMCs, B-cell-depleted T cells, or T cells were the source of the cDNA or gDNA that made up the material.

There are 16 residues in the CDR3. V shed 4 bases and J shed 0 bases, with 13 bases lying between them. Germline CDR1 is MNHEY and CDR2 is SVGAGI. How the authors handled the data: Nucleated cell counts were estimated from reference gene primer amplification. The assay was immunoSEQ multiplex PCR, and TCRdb's table has in-frame clones only and misses some. That table supplies the V and J calls and clone size; D and trimming were determined from the DNA. This table has some 390,000 clones, about 90% appearing once. Participants were placed into cohorts based on the clinical history they reported. Either two negative PCRs, clearance, or symptom resolution qualified Cohort 3 donors as recovered.

The source of this sequence is a woman in her 30s who had recovered from COVID-19. Specimen: PBMCs or T cells enriched from blood (not recorded which). The rearrangement links TRBV6-5 to TRBJ2-1; D ambiguous. The CDR3 protein is CASSLEAVGSYNEQFF. CDR3 bases: TGTGCCAGCAGTTTAGAGGCGGTGGGCTCCTACAATGAGCAGTTCTTC.